This T cell receptor (beta chain) was observed in a study of T cell responses to AZD1222 COVID-19 vaccine. Comment on this clone: As yet, its antigen is unknown.

Repertoires were generated with immunoSEQ multiplex PCR, while TCRdb's copy carries only in-frame clones and drops some. The sample consists of tens of thousands of clones, approximately 90% of them appearing once. V lost 5 bases, J lost 0 bases, and 4 bases stayed unmatched. Germline CDR1 is SGHVS and CDR2 is FNYEAQ. This CDR3 spans 16 amino acids. Findings and limits, study-wide: Unmutated regions of variants are reportedly targeted by nearly half of spike-specific TCRs. CD4 TCRs linked to vaccination spanned spike, dominating at 160-218 and 743-854.

Here the sequenced sample was peripheral blood, taken 28 days after the second AZD1222 dose. This sequence was found in an adult who received the AZD1222 COVID-19 vaccine. V and J are TRBV7-6 and TRBJ2-2; 9 bases fit TRBD1. In DNA, the CDR3 is TGTGCCAGCAGCCTTAGGGACAGGGCGAACACCGGGGAGCTGTTTTTT. This gives the protein CASSLRDRANTGELFF.